The clone carrying this T cell receptor beta chain was seen only a few times. Its antigen remains unknown. The V gene end was trimmed by 4 bases and the J gene end by 2 bases; junction bases not matched to a gene: 6. The germline CDR1 and CDR2 sequences are SEHNR and FQNEAQ (reference sequence). This CDR3 is built from 16 residues. Use of 60 Vbeta and 13 Jbeta primers characterized the PCR. Measured with immunoSEQ multiplex PCR; TCRdb has only the in-frame clones, and not every one. The sample has about 130,000 clones, 80% seen once. The data derive from a study of cytomegalovirus exposure and HLA in healthy donors. Study-level results: CMV serostatus was the sole immune exposure data available.

The V gene is TRBV7-9, the J gene TRBJ1-2, with 11 positions matching TRBD1. The sequencing sample was made of PBMCs. This sequence originates from a woman between 35 and 50 years old in good health and CMV-seronegative. CDR3 amino acids: CASSYPGQGANYGYTF. The CDR3 DNA sequence: TGTGCCAGCAGCTACCCTGGACAGGGGGCAAACTATGGCTACACCTTC.